This entry concerns a single TCR beta chain. Sequencing templates came from extracted RNA that was reverse transcribed into cDNA. Only in-frame clones appear in the TCRdb table, and some are missing; sequencing was by immunoSEQ multiplex PCR. The table has 150,000 to 200,000 clones, about three fifths seen once. The data originate from a study of CD8+ T cells in alopecia areata. The CDR3 length is 16 residues. Germline V gene lookup returns CDR1 SEHNR and CDR2 FQNEAQ (reference sequence). J was trimmed by 2 bases and V by 2 bases; bases with no gene match: 5. The chain has TRBV7-9 and TRBJ2-3, with 9 bases aligning to TRBD2. This sequence was found in a human donor in good health. The sequencing sample was made of CD4+ T cells sorted from blood. Here the CDR3 reads CASSLTSGFPTDTQYF. The CDR3 region has the DNA TGTGCCAGCAGCTTAACTAGCGGGTTCCCCACAGATACGCAGTATTTT.